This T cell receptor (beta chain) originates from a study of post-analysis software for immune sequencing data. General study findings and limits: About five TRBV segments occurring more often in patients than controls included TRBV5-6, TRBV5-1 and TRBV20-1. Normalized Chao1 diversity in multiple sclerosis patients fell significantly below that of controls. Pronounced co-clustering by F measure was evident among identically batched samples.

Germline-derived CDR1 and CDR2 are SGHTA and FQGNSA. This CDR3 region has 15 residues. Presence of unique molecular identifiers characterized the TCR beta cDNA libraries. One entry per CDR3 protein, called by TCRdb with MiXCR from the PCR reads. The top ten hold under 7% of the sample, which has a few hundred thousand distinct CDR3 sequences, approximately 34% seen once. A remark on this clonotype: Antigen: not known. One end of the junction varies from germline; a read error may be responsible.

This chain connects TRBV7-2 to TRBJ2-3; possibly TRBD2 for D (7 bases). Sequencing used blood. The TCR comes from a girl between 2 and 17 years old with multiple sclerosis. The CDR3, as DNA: TGTGCCGGCAGCTTGGCGGGGGCCAGCACAGATACACAGTATTTT. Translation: CAGSLAGASTDTQYF.